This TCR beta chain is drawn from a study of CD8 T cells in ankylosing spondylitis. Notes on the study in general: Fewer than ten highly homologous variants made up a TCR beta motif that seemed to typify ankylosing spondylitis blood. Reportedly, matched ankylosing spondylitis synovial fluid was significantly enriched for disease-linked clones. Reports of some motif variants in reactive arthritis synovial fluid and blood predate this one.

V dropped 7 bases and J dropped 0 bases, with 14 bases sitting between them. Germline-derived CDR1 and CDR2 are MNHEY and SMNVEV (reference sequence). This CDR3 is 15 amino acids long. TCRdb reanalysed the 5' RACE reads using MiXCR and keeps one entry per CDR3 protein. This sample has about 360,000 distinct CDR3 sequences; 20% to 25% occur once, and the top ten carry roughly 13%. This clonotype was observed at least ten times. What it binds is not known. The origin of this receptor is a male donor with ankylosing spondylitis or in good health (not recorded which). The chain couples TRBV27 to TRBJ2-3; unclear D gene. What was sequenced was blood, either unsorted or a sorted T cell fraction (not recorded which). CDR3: CASTTRGFSTDTQYF. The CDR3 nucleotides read TGTGCCAGCACCACGCGAGGATTTAGCACAGATACGCAGTATTTT.